This T cell receptor (beta chain) was sequenced for a study of cytomegalovirus exposure and HLA in healthy donors. Assay used: immunoSEQ multiplex PCR; TCRdb lists only in-frame clones, some missing. This sample yields 70,000 or so clones, of which 94% are seen a single time; about 1.4% belongs to the top ten. Losses at the gene ends were 4 bases for V and 3 bases for J; bases not matched to a gene: 6. CDR3 length: 14 amino acids. CDR1 SGHRS and CDR2 YFSETQ come from the germline V gene. The chain employs TRBV5-1 and TRBJ1-1; 7 positions match TRBD1. Sequencing was carried out using PBMCs. The source is a man aged 18 to 29 in good health and CMV-seropositive. CDR3 sequence (DNA): TGCGCCAGCAGCGAGGGACAGAGACACACTGAAGCTTTCTTT. It is translated as CASSEGQRHTEAFF.